This T cell receptor (beta chain) derives from a study of blood T cell repertoires in COVID-19. The germline CDR1 and CDR2 sequences are SGHNT and YENEEA. This CDR3 is 12 amino acids long. V shed 4 bases and J shed 9 bases, with 11 bases lying between them. The data were produced by immunoSEQ multiplex PCR, yet TCRdb's version contains in-frame clones alone and is incomplete. This sample carries a few hundred thousand clones, approximately 89% of them seen once, and the ten largest clones take 0.95% to 1.5%. Recruits, aged roughly 18 to 95 years, lived in about two dozen US areas. Material for sequencing was PBMCs or T cells enriched from blood (not recorded which). V is TRBV11-3 and J is TRBJ2-3, with D hard to call. This receptor was obtained from a woman between 35 and 50 years old with acute COVID-19. CDR3 loop: CASSYSRATQYF. The CDR3 DNA follows: TGTGCCAGCAGCTACTCCCGCGCGACGCAGTATTTT. The whole variable domain, filled in from reference TRBV11-3 and TRBJ2-3, reads EAGVVQSPRYKIIEKKQPVAFWCNPISGHNTLYWYLQNLGQGPELLIRYENEEAVDDSQLPKDRFSAERLKGVDSTLKIQPAELGDSAVYLCASSYSRATQYFGPGTRLTVL.